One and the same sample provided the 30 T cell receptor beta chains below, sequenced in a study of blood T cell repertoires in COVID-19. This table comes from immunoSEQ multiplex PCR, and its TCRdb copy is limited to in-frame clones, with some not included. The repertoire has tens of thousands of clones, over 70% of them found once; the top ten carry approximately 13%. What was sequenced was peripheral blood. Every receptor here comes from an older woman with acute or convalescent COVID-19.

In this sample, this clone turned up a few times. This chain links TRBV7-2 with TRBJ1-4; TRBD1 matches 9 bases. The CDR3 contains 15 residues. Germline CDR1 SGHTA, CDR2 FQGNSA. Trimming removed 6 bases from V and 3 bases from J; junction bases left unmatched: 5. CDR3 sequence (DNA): TGTGCCAGCAGACAGGGACAGGGATCTAATGAAAAACTGTTTTTT. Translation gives CASRQGQGSNEKLFF.

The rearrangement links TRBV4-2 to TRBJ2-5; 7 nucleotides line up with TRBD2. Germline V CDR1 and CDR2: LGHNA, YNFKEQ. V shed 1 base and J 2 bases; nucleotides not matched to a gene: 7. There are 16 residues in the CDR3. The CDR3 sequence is CASSQGEGNSQETQYF. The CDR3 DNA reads TGTGCCAGCAGCCAAGGGGAGGGGAACTCACAAGAGACCCAGTACTTC.

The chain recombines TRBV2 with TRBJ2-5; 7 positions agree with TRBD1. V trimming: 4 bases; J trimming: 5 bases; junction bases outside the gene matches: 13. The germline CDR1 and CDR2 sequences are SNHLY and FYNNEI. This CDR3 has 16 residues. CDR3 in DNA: TGTGCCAGCAGTGGCCGACAGGGCCTTATCCAGGAGACCCAGTACTTC. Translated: CASSGRQGLIQETQYF.

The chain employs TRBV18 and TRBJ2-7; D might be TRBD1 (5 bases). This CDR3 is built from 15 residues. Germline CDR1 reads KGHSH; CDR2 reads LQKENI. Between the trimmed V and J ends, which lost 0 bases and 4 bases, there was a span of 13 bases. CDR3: CASSPPEKQVYEQYF. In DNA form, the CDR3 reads TGTGCCAGCTCACCACCTGAGAAACAGGTTTACGAGCAGTACTTC.

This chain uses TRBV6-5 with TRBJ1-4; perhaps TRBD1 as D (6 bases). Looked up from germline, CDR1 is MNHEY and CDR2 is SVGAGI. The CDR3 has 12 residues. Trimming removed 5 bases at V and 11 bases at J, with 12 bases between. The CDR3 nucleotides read TGTGCCAGCAGTAGGACAACAGGGAAACTGTTTTTT. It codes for CASSRTTGKLFF.

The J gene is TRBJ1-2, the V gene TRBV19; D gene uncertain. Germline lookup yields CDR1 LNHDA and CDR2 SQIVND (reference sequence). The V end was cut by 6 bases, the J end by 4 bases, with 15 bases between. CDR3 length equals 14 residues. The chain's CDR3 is CASRGGGSFYGYTF. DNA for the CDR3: TGTGCCAGTAGAGGTGGAGGCAGCTTCTATGGCTACACCTTC.

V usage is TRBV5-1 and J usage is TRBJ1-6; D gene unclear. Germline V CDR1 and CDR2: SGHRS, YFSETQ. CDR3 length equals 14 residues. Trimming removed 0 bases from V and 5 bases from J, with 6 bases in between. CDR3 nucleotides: TGCGCCAGCAGCTTGGCGGGAAATAATTCACCCCTCCACTTT. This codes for CASSLAGNNSPLHF.

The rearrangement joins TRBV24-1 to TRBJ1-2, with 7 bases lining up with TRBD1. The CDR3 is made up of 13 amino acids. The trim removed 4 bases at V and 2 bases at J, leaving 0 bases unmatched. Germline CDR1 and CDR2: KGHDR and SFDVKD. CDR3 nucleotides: TGTGCCACCAGTGAAGGGGGCAACTATGGCTACACCTTC. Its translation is CATSEGGNYGYTF.

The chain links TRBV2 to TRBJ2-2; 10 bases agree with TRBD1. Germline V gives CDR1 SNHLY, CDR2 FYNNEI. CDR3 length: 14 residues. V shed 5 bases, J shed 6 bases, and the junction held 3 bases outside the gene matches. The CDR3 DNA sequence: TGTGCCAGCAGTTTCGGGACAGGGGCCGGGGAGCTGTTTTTT. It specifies CASSFGTGAGELFF.

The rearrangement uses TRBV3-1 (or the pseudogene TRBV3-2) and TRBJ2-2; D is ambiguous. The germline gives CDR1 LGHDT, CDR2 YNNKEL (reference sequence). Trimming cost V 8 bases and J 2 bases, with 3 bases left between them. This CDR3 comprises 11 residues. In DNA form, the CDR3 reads TGTGCCAGCTCTAACACCGGGGAGCTGTTTTTT. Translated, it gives CASSNTGELFF.

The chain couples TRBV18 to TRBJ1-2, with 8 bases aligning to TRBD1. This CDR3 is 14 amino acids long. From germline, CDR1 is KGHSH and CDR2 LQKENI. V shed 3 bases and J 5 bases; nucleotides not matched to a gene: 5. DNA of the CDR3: TGTGCCAGCTCACCGGACAGGGCAGGGTATGGCTACACCTTC. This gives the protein CASSPDRAGYGYTF.

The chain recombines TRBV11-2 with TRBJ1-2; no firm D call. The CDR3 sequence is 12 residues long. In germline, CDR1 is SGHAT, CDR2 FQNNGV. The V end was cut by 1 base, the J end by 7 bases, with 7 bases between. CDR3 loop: CASSLGEVGYTF. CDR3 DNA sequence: TGTGCCAGCAGCTTAGGGGAGGTTGGCTACACCTTC.

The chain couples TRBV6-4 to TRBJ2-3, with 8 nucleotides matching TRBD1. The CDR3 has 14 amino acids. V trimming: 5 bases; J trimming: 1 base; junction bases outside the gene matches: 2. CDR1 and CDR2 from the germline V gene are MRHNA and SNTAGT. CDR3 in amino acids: CASSQQGGTDTQYF. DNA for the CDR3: TGTGCCAGCAGTCAACAGGGGGGCACAGATACGCAGTATTTT.

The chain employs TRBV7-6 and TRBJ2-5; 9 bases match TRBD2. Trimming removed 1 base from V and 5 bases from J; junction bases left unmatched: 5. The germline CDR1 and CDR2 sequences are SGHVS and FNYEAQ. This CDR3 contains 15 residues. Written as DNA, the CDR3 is TGTGCCAGCAGCTTAGAGCGGGGGGCAGGGGAGACCCAGTACTTC. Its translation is CASSLERGAGETQYF.

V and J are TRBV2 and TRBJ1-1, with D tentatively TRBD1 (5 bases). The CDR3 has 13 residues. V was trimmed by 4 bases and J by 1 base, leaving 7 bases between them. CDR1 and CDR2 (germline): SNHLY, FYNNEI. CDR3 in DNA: TGTGCCAGCAGTGTTACAGGGAACACTGAAGCTTTCTTT. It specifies CASSVTGNTEAFF.

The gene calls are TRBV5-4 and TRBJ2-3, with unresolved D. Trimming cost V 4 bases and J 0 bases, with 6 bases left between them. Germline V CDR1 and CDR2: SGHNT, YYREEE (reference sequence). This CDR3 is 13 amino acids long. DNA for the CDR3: TGTGCCAGCAGCATTATTAGCACAGATACGCAGTATTTT. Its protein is CASSIISTDTQYF.

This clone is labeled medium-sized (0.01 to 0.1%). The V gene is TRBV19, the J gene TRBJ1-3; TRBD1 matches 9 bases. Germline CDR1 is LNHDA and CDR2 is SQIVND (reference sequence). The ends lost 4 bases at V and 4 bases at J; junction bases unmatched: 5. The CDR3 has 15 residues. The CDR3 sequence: CASSTQGARGNTIYF. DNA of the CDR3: TGTGCCAGTAGTACACAGGGGGCGAGAGGAAACACCATATATTTT.

The CDR3 protein is CASSLGRGRRSTEQFF. The CDR3 DNA follows: TGTGCCAGCAGCTTAGGCAGGGGGCGCAGGTCAACTGAGCAGTTCTTC. The chain is built from TRBV7-8 and TRBJ2-1, with 8 bases that match TRBD1. The J segment lost 9 bases and the V segment lost 1 base, leaving 11 bases of the junction unmatched. The germline V gene has CDR1 SGHVS and CDR2 FQNEAQ. The CDR3 is 16 amino acids.

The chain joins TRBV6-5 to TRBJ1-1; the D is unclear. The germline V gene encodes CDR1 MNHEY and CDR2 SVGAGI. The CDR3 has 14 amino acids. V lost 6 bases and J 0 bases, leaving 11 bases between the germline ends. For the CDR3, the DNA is TGTGCCAGCAGCATTAAAGAGGTGAACACTGAAGCTTTCTTT. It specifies CASSIKEVNTEAFF.

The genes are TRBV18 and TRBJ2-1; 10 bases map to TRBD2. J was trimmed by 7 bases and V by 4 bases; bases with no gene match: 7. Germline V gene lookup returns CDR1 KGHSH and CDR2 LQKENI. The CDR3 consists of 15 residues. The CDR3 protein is CASSLLAGAGNEQFF. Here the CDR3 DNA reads TGTGCCAGCTCACTTCTAGCGGGGGCCGGGAATGAGCAGTTCTTC.

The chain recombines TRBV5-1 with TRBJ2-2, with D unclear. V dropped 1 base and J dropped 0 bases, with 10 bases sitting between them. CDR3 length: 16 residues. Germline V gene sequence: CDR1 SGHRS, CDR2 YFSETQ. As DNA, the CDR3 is TGCGCCAGCAGCTTGTTTGGGCCAGCGAACACCGGGGAGCTGTTTTTT. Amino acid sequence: CASSLFGPANTGELFF. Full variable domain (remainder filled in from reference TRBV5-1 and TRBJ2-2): KAGVTQTPRYLIKTRGQQVTLSCSPISGHRSVSWYQQTPGQGLQFLFEYFSETQRNKGNFPGRFSGRQFSNSRSEMNVSTLELGDSALYLCASSLFGPANTGELFFGEGSRLTVL.

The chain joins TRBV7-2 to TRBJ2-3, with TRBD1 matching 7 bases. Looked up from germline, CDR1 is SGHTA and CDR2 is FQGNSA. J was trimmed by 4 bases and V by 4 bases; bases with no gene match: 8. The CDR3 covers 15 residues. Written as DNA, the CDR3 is TGTGCCAGCAGCTCAACGCCAACAGGGGCAGATACGCAGTATTTT. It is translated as CASSSTPTGADTQYF. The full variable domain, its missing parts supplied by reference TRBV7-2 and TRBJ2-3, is GAGVSQSPSNKVTEKGKDVELRCDPISGHTALYWYRQSLGQGLEFLIYFQGNSAPDKSGLPSDRFSAERTGGSVSTLTIQRTQQEDSAVYLCASSSTPTGADTQYFGPGTRLTVL.

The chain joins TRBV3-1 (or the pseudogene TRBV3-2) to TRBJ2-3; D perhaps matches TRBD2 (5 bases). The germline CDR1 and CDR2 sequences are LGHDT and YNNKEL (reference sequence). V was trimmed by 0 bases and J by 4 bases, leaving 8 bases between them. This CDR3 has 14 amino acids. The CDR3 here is CASSQEEEPDTQYF. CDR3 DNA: TGTGCCAGCAGCCAAGAGGAGGAACCAGATACGCAGTATTTT.

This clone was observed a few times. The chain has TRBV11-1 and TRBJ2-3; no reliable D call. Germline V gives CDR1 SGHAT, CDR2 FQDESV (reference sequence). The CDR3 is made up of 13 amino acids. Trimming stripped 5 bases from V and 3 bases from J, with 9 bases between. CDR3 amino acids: CASSVYRTDTQYF. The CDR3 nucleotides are TGTGCCAGCAGCGTTTACAGAACAGATACGCAGTATTTT.

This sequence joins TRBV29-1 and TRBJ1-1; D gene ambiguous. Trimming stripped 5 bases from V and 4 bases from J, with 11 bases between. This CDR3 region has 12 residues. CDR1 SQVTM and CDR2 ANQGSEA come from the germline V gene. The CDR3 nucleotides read TGCAGCGTTACTCACGGGGTCACTGAAGCTTTCTTT. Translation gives CSVTHGVTEAFF.

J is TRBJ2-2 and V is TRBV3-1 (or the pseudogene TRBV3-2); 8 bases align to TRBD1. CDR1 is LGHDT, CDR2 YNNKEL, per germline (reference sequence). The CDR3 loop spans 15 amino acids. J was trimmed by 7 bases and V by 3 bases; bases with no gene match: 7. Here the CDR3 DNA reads TGTGCCAGCAGCCATCCACAGGGGGGTGGCGGGGAGCTGTTTTTT. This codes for CASSHPQGGGGELFF.

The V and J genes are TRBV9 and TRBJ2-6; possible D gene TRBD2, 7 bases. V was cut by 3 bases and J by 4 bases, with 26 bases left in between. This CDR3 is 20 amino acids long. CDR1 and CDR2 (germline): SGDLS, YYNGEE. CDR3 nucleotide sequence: TGTGCCAGCAGCGGCCAGGAGGGGGGGCCCCGAGGTTCGGGGGCCAACGTCCTGACTTTC. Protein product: CASSGQEGGPRGSGANVLTF.

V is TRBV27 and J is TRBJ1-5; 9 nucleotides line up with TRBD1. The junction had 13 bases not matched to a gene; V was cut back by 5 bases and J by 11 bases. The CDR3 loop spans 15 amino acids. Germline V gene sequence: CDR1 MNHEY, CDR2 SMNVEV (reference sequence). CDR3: CASSIGQGPNSAQHF. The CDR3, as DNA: TGTGCCAGCAGTATCGGACAGGGGCCTAATTCGGCCCAGCATTTT.

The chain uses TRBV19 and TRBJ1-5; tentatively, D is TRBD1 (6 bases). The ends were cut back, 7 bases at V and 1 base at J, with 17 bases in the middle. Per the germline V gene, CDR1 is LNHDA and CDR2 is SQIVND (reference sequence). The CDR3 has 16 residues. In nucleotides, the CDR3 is TGTGCCAGTAAGCAGGGGCTAGACGTGAGCAATCAGCCCCAGCATTTT. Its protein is CASKQGLDVSNQPQHF.

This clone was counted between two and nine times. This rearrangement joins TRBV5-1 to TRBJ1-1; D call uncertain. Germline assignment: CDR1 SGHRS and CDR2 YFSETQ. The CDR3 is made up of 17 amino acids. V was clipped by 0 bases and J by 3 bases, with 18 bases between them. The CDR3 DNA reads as TGCGCCAGCAGCTTGGGAGGGTGGGGTAGTGTTTACACTGAAGCTTTCTTT. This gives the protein CASSLGGWGSVYTEAFF.